The subject of this entry is one TCR beta chain. Study processing details: By means of reference gene primer amplification, nucleated cell counts were estimated. The assay was immunoSEQ multiplex PCR, and TCRdb's table has in-frame clones only and misses some. V, J and clone size derive from that table, while D and trimming were established from the DNA sequence. The table has about 170,000 clones, approximately 81% seen once. This sample is part of a study of blood T cell repertoires in COVID-19. Across the study: Whether acute or convalescent, the COVID-19 samples came from the United States, Italy and Spain.

V lost 6 bases to trimming and J lost 6 bases, with 16 bases between them. CDR3 length: 14 amino acids. Germline V gene sequence: CDR1 LNHDA, CDR2 SQIVND (reference sequence). Seattle researchers signed up patients amid active infection and tracked them longitudinally. This TCR was recovered from a woman aged 70-85 years with COVID-19, enrolled during active disease. The rearrangement links TRBV19 to TRBJ2-3; D is unclear. The sample comprised peripheral blood. The CDR3 protein is CASRPNLGADTQYF. CDR3 sequence (DNA): TGTGCCAGTAGACCTAACCTAGGAGCGGATACGCAGTATTTT.